This record covers a single T cell receptor (beta chain). The CDR3 totals 14 residues. Germline V lookup: CDR1 SNHLY, CDR2 FYNNEI. The J segment lost 4 bases and the V segment lost 2 bases, leaving 3 bases of the junction unmatched. This sample stems from a study of shared T cell receptors in the human thymus. Clones were sequenced by immunoSEQ multiplex PCR, and TCRdb holds only the in-frame ones, with some missing. The table shows hundreds of thousands of clones, with approximately 80% occurring only once. In addition, the sample was reused for a study of human thymus T cells. As that study records: Resections that were taken during corrective heart surgery supplied the thymus tissue.

This receptor was identified in a boy under three years old with a congenital heart defect. V gene TRBV2 combines with J gene TRBJ2-7, with 9 bases aligning to TRBD1. Source material: thymocytes. The CDR3, as DNA: TGTGCCAGCAGTGAACTACAGGGGGCGTACGAGCAGTACTTC. Its protein is CASSELQGAYEQYF. Full variable domain (outside the CDR3, taken from reference TRBV2 and TRBJ2-7): EPEVTQTPSHQVTQMGQEVILRCVPISNHLYFYWYRQILGQKVEFLVSFYNNEISEKSEIFDDQFSVERPDGSNFTLKIRSTKLEDSAMYFCASSELQGAYEQYFGPGTRLTVT.